The next 3 T cell receptor beta chains were all read from a single sample in a study of cytomegalovirus exposure and HLA in healthy donors. The PCR had 60 Vbeta and 13 Jbeta primers. The repertoire was sequenced with immunoSEQ multiplex PCR; TCRdb's copy has only in-frame clones and lacks some. The sample consists of under 200,000 clones, 75% to 85% of them appearing once. Sequenced sample: PBMCs. The receptors were gathered from a woman aged 45-60 years in good health and CMV-seronegative.

The chain is built from TRBV7-6 and TRBJ2-2, with 7 positions matching TRBD1. This CDR3 is 15 amino acids long. V was clipped by 3 bases and J by 0 bases; unmatched bases: 1. Per the germline V gene, CDR1 is SGHVS and CDR2 is FNYEAQ. CDR3 sequence (DNA): TGTGCCAGCAGCTTCGGGACAGCGAACACCGGGGAGCTGTTTTTT. Translation: CASSFGTANTGELFF.

The V gene is TRBV19, the J gene TRBJ2-2; D not certain. Per germline, CDR1 LNHDA and CDR2 SQIVND (reference sequence). V was cut by 10 bases and J by 3 bases, with 15 bases left in between. This CDR3 region has 14 residues. CDR3 residues: CATKRKSDTGELFF. The CDR3 region has the DNA TGTGCCACCAAACGAAAATCGGACACCGGGGAGCTGTTTTTT.

The chain carries TRBV5-1 and TRBJ1-4, with 8 bases identical to TRBD1. V was clipped by 3 bases and J by 6 bases; unmatched bases: 4. The CDR3 consists of 14 residues. The germline V gene has CDR1 SGHRS and CDR2 YFSETQ. The CDR3 nucleotides are TGCGCCAGCAGCTCCACAGGGGGGGATGAAAAACTGTTTTTT. It is translated as CASSSTGGDEKLFF.